This T cell receptor (beta chain) derives from a study of CD8+CD57+ T cells in acquired aplastic anemia. For this clonotype: Its antigen is unidentified.

Investigators profiled TCR beta VDJ and CDR3 from genomic DNA template. TCRdb fed the reads into MiXCR, producing one record per CDR3 protein. The sample yields about 150,000 distinct CDR3 sequences, around half seen once. Overall study findings and caveats: A set of around 30 CD8+ CDR3 sequences was shared between patients and controls, and these sequences appeared highly expressed in patients.

There are 13 residues in the CDR3. From germline, CDR1 is SGHVS and CDR2 FNYEAQ. The V and J ends lost 1 base and 7 bases respectively, with 11 bases between them. CD8+CD57+ cell expansion, shown by flow cytometry, had occurred in the patients selected for sequencing. Patients were treatment-naive when blood was sampled. This receptor was obtained from a human donor with aplastic anemia. The chain uses TRBV7-6 and TRBJ2-7, with no clear D. The source material was sorted CD4+, CD8+, or CD8+CD57+ T cells (not recorded which) from PBMCs. CDR3 region: CASSLEVLQEQYF. CDR3 sequence (DNA): TGTGCCAGCAGCTTAGAGGTTCTACAAGAGCAGTACTTC. Using reference TRBV7-6 and TRBJ2-7 for the parts outside the CDR3, the full variable domain is GAGVSQSPRYKVTKRGQDVALRCDPISGHVSLYWYRQALGQGPEFLTYFNYEAQQDKSGLPNDRFSAERPEGSISTLTIQRTEQRDSAMYRCASSLEVLQEQYFGPGTRLTVT.